The 25 T cell receptor beta chains below come from one sample, sequenced in a study of OX40 agonist ivuxolimab in advanced cancers. TCRdb's copy holds only in-frame clones and misses some; the assay was immunoSEQ multiplex PCR. The sample carries roughly 79,000 clones, about four fifths recorded once. The sample consisted of CD4+ or CD8+ T cells sorted from blood, taken in a trial of the OX40 agonist ivuxolimab. The source of these receptors is an adult with an advanced solid tumor such as melanoma, head and neck, liver or kidney cancer.

The V call is TRBV25-1, the J call TRBJ1-2; D is uncertain. Germline V lookup: CDR1 MGHDK, CDR2 SYGVNS. V gave up 4 bases and J gave up 11 bases, with 14 bases separating them. The CDR3 runs 12 residues. For the CDR3, the DNA is TGTGCCAGCAGTGGGACCTTATTCAGATACACCTTC. Amino acid sequence: CASSGTLFRYTF.

The chain links TRBV10-2 to TRBJ1-2; D may be TRBD1 (5 bases). This CDR3 has 16 amino acids. CDR1 is WSHSY and CDR2 is SAAADI in the germline V gene. V lost 0 bases to trimming and J lost 0 bases, with 11 bases between them. The chain's CDR3 is CASSESPGPTNYGYTF. DNA of the CDR3: TGCGCCAGCAGTGAGTCGCCAGGGCCAACTAACTATGGCTACACCTTC.

This clone was counted a single time. The chain combines TRBV5-5 with TRBJ1-4, with 7 bases identical to TRBD1. Per the germline V gene, CDR1 is SGHKS and CDR2 is YYEKEE (reference sequence). This CDR3 region has 17 residues. Trimming at V came to 4 bases and at J to 7 bases, leaving 16 bases not matched to a gene. Written as DNA, the CDR3 is TGTGCCAGCAGCGCGCTATGGACCGGGACAGTTACTGAAAAACTGTTTTTT. Protein: CASSALWTGTVTEKLFF.

This clone was counted only a few times. The chain joins TRBV18 to TRBJ2-7, with 11 bases matching TRBD1. The length of the CDR3 is 18 residues. V was clipped by 1 base and J by 2 bases; unmatched bases: 10. The V gene's germline CDR1 is KGHSH and CDR2 LQKENI. The CDR3 nucleotides read TGTGCCAGCTCACCACGGACAGGGGGCGTTTCGGGTGCCTACGAGCAGTACTTC. This translates into CASSPRTGGVSGAYEQYF.

This clone was seen more than once but under ten times. The chain has TRBV2 and TRBJ1-5; tentatively, D is TRBD1 (5 bases). V was pared by 4 bases and J by 5 bases, with 18 bases between. The CDR3 contains 16 residues. Germline V gene sequence: CDR1 SNHLY, CDR2 FYNNEI. CDR3 sequence: CASSAGAGRLDQPQHF. CDR3 DNA: TGTGCCAGCAGTGCCGGCGCAGGGCGGTTGGATCAGCCCCAGCATTTT.

The CDR3 coding sequence is TGTGCCAGTAGTATAACAGGGGCGGATACGCAGTATTTT. The encoded protein is CASSITGADTQYF. The chain recombines TRBV19 with TRBJ2-3; TRBD1 aligns across 7 bases. V dropped 2 bases and J dropped 6; count of bases not matched to a gene: 2. The length of the CDR3 is 13 residues. Germline CDR1 reads LNHDA; CDR2 reads SQIVND (reference sequence).

This clone has a count of ten or more. The chain recombines TRBV7-2 with TRBJ1-6, with 9 bases matching TRBD1. There are 15 residues in the CDR3. V dropped 4 bases and J dropped 9; count of bases not matched to a gene: 7. CDR1 and CDR2 from the germline V gene are SGHTA and FQGNSA. For the CDR3, the DNA is TGTGCCAGCAGCTCCGGGACAGGGAAGGGTTCACCCCTCCACTTT. This encodes CASSSGTGKGSPLHF. Filled out from reference TRBV7-2 and TRBJ1-6, the complete variable domain reads GAGVSQSPSNKVTEKGKDVELRCDPISGHTALYWYRQSLGQGLEFLIYFQGNSAPDKSGLPSDRFSAERTGGSVSTLTIQRTQQEDSAVYLCASSSGTGKGSPLHFGNGTRLTVT.

The V call is TRBV6-5, the J call TRBJ1-1; the match to TRBD1 covers 7 bases. Germline CDR1 and CDR2: MNHEY and SVGAGI. After removal of 5 bases from V and 5 bases from J, the junction contained 5 bases not matched to a gene. The length of the CDR3 is 13 residues. The CDR3, as DNA: TGTGCCAGCAGTGAGACACAGGGGACTGAAGCTTTCTTT. Residues: CASSETQGTEAFF.

This chain joins TRBV6-1 and TRBJ1-1, with D hard to call. Looked up from germline, CDR1 is MNHNS and CDR2 is SASEGT. V gave up 5 bases and J gave up 1 base, with 8 bases separating them. The CDR3 has 13 residues. CDR3 DNA: TGTGCCAGCAGTAAACGCTGGAACACTGAAGCTTTCTTT. It yields the protein CASSKRWNTEAFF.

This clone was observed many times. V usage is TRBV19 and J usage is TRBJ1-4; D is possibly TRBD1 (6 bases). CDR1 and CDR2 (germline): LNHDA, SQIVND (reference sequence). Trimming pared 8 bases from V and 7 bases from J, leaving 17 bases between. The CDR3 runs to 14 residues. In nucleotides, the CDR3 is TGTGCCAGTCGCCCCAGGGGAGAGGGTGAAAAACTGTTTTTT. It encodes CASRPRGEGEKLFF.

The chain carries TRBV18 and TRBJ2-5, with D perhaps matching TRBD2 (5 bases). With 2 bases removed from V and 1 base from J, the gap between germline ends came to 8 bases. The CDR3 is 14 residues long. The germline gives CDR1 KGHSH, CDR2 LQKENI. The CDR3 sequence is CASSPDYTQETQYF. CDR3 DNA sequence: TGTGCCAGCTCACCAGACTATACCCAAGAGACCCAGTACTTC.

The CDR3: CASSLGQSTGELFF. CDR3 in DNA: TGTGCCAGCAGCCTAGGACAGAGCACCGGGGAGCTGTTTTTT. V gene TRBV5-6 combines with J gene TRBJ2-2; TRBD1 is a possible D gene (6 bases). CDR3 length equals 14 residues. Per the germline V gene, CDR1 is SGHDT and CDR2 is YYEEEE. The V gene lost 4 bases and the J gene lost 4 bases, with 11 bases spanning the gap.

The chain recombines TRBV19 with TRBJ1-4, with TRBD1 as a possible D gene (5 bases). The V end lost 6 bases, the J end lost 5 bases, and 13 bases lay between the germline ends. This CDR3 region has 14 residues. Germline V gene sequence: CDR1 LNHDA, CDR2 SQIVND (reference sequence). CDR3 sequence reads: CASRRAGSNEKLFF. The CDR3 DNA is TGTGCCAGTAGGAGGGCAGGGTCAAATGAAAAACTGTTTTTT.

The chain joins TRBV7-8 to TRBJ2-2, with a tentative D call TRBD1 (5 bases). The germline CDR1 and CDR2 sequences are SGHVS and FQNEAQ. CDR3 length equals 15 residues. The germline V and J ends were trimmed by 0 bases and 3 bases, with 8 bases remaining between them. This chain's CDR3 is CASSLAAGYTGELFF. Here the CDR3 DNA reads TGTGCCAGCAGCTTAGCAGCAGGGTACACCGGGGAGCTGTTTTTT.

The chain has TRBV28 and TRBJ1-4, with 7 bases aligning to TRBD1. CDR3 length: 15 residues. V shed 4 bases and J 3 bases; nucleotides not matched to a gene: 5. Germline lookup yields CDR1 MDHEN and CDR2 SYDVKM. In nucleotides, the CDR3 is TGTGCCAGCAGTTCGTCCGGGACAGCTAATGAAAAACTGTTTTTT. Protein: CASSSSGTANEKLFF.

CDR3 coding DNA: TGTGCCAGCAGTGAAAGCGGGACTCGCACAGATACGCAGTATTTT. This sequence encodes CASSESGTRTDTQYF. This rearrangement joins TRBV6-4 to TRBJ2-3, with 7 bases lining up with TRBD2. With V trimmed by 3 bases and J by 1 base, 4 bases remained unmatched. The germline V gene encodes CDR1 MRHNA and CDR2 SNTAGT. CDR3 length equals 15 residues.

This chain joins TRBV6-1 and TRBJ1-2; no firm D call. Germline assignment: CDR1 MNHNS and CDR2 SASEGT. The CDR3 covers 14 residues. V was pared by 1 base and J by 4 bases, with 10 bases between. The CDR3 loop is CASSEGAGSYGYTF. In nucleotides, the CDR3 is TGTGCCAGCAGTGAAGGCGCCGGATCCTATGGCTACACCTTC.

This sequence joins TRBV7-2 and TRBJ2-1, with D perhaps being TRBD1 or TRBD2 (5 bases each). Trimming removed 6 bases at V and 0 bases at J, with 12 bases between. The CDR3 is 15 amino acids. Germline V gene lookup returns CDR1 SGHTA and CDR2 FQGNSA. The CDR3 DNA is TGTGCCAGCAGACGACCAGGGAGCTCCTACAATGAGCAGTTCTTC. Its translation is CASRRPGSSYNEQFF. The full variable domain, rest sourced from reference TRBV7-2 and TRBJ2-1, is GAGVSQSPSNKVTEKGKDVELRCDPISGHTALYWYRQSLGQGLEFLIYFQGNSAPDKSGLPSDRFSAERTGGSVSTLTIQRTQQEDSAVYLCASRRPGSSYNEQFFGPGTRLTVL.

The V gene is TRBV5-6, the J gene TRBJ2-2; D is unresolved. Germline lookup yields CDR1 SGHDT and CDR2 YYEEEE. There are 15 residues in the CDR3. Trimming pared 6 bases from V and 7 bases from J, leaving 19 bases between. DNA of the CDR3: TGTGCCAGCAACTCACCGGCTATTCGGGTCGGGGAGCTGTTTTTT. Protein product: CASNSPAIRVGELFF. The complete variable domain, with remaining parts taken from reference TRBV5-6 and TRBJ2-2, reads DAGVTQSPTHLIKTRGQQVTLRCSPKSGHDTVSWYQQALGQGPQFIFQYYEEEERQRGNFPDRFSGHQFPNYSSELNVNALLLGDSALYLCASNSPAIRVGELFFGEGSRLTVL.

The chain employs TRBV6-5 and TRBJ2-1; D is possibly TRBD1 (6 bases). This CDR3 contains 15 residues. Trimming stripped 0 bases from V and 6 bases from J, with 12 bases between. Germline assignment: CDR1 MNHEY and CDR2 SVGAGI. CDR3 nucleotides: TGTGCCAGCAGTTACTCCGGGCAGGGGCCCAATGAGCAGTTCTTC. The encoded protein is CASSYSGQGPNEQFF.

V usage is TRBV5-1 and J usage is TRBJ2-2, with a weak D call TRBD2 (5 bases). Germline-derived CDR1 and CDR2 are SGHRS and YFSETQ. The germline V and J ends were trimmed by 4 bases and 3 bases, with 10 bases remaining between them. The CDR3 consists of 14 residues. The CDR3 sequence: CASSNGLDTGELFF. The CDR3 bases are TGCGCCAGCAGCAATGGACTCGACACCGGGGAGCTGTTTTTT.

This clone has just one count. This chain uses TRBV30 with TRBJ2-1, with a possible D match to TRBD2 (5 bases). CDR1 is GTSNPN, CDR2 SVGIG, per germline (reference sequence). The CDR3 is 12 residues long. V lost 1 base and J 9 bases, leaving 10 bases between the germline ends. The CDR3 sequence: CAWSGSGSEQFF. The CDR3, as DNA: TGTGCCTGGAGTGGGTCGGGGTCTGAGCAGTTCTTC.

The chain combines TRBV10-3 with TRBJ1-1; possible D gene TRBD1, 6 bases. CDR3 length equals 13 residues. Between the trimmed V and J ends, which lost 7 bases and 2 bases, there was a span of 11 bases. Per the germline V gene, CDR1 is ENHRY and CDR2 is SYGVKD. Written as DNA, the CDR3 is TGTGCCATCACCGGACAGCTCAACACTGAAGCTTTCTTT. Protein product: CAITGQLNTEAFF.

The chain uses TRBV18 and TRBJ1-5; TRBD1 agrees at 7 bases. The germline gives CDR1 KGHSH, CDR2 LQKENI. This CDR3 contains 15 residues. With V trimmed by 2 bases and J by 7 bases, 8 bases remained unmatched. CDR3 residues: CASSPVTGKEQPQHF. The CDR3 nucleotides read TGTGCCAGCTCACCAGTGACAGGGAAGGAGCAGCCCCAGCATTTT.

The V and J genes are TRBV7-9 and TRBJ1-5; D uncertain. The CDR3 is 15 residues long. CDR1 and CDR2 from the germline V gene are SEHNR and FQNEAQ (reference sequence). The V gene lost 0 bases and the J gene lost 3 bases, with 9 bases spanning the gap. The chain's CDR3 is CASSLAGSANQPQHF. The CDR3 nucleotides are TGTGCCAGCAGCTTAGCGGGGTCGGCCAATCAGCCCCAGCATTTT.